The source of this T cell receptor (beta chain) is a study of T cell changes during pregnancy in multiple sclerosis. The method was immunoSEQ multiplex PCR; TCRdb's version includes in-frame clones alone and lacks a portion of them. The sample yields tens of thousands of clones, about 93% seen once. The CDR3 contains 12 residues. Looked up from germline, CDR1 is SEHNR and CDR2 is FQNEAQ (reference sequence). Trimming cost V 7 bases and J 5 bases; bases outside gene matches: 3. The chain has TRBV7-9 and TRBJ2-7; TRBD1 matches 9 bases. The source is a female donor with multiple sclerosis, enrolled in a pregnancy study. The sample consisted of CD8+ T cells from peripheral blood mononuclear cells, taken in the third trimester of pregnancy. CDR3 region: CASIGQGNEQYF. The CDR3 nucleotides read TGTGCCAGCATCGGACAGGGGAACGAGCAGTACTTC. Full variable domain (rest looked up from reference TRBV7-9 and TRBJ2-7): DTGVSQNPRHKITKRGQNVTFRCDPISEHNRLYWYRQTLGQGPEFLTYFQNEAQLEKSRLLSDRFSAERPKGSFSTLEIQRTEQGDSAMYLCASIGQGNEQYFGPGTRLTVT.